This T cell receptor (beta chain) was identified during a study of T cells after yellow fever vaccination. Study background: Any fraction with a low cell number was prepared using SMART-Seq v4 Ultra Low Input. Broader study findings: Abundant bulk-population clonotypes could contaminate the FACS-sorted repertoires. Few clonotypes appeared in both CD4 and CD8 compartments. Most primary-vaccination clones recurred post-booster (under 98% CD4, 88% CD8).

This clonotype was counted only a few times. Its target is unknown. TCRdb used MiXCR to reprocess the 5' RACE reads, holding one entry per CDR3 protein. The sample has about 260,000 distinct CDR3 sequences; 10% to 15% are singletons. The CDR3 covers 12 residues. The V and J ends lost 4 bases and 2 bases respectively, with 5 bases between them. Germline loops: CDR1 SGHDT, CDR2 YYEEEE. Sequenced material: CD4+ T cells sorted from PBMCs, taken 45 days after the yellow fever booster vaccination. This TCR derives from a man younger than 40 who received the YFV17D yellow fever vaccine. The V call is TRBV5-6, the J call TRBJ2-3; D is undetermined. The CDR3 nucleotides are TGTGCCAGCAGCCAAAACACAGATACGCAGTATTTT. Encoded protein: CASSQNTDTQYF.